The following is a T cell receptor beta chain sequence with its context. Its antigen is as yet unknown. These data are taken from a study of T cell repertoires in cytomegalovirus infection. TCRdb re-called the reads with MiXCR, one entry per CDR3 protein. This sample yields some 700,000 distinct CDR3 sequences, of which 30% to 35% are seen a single time; about 20% belongs to the top ten. Germline V CDR1 and CDR2: LGHNA, YSLEER. The CDR3 totals 16 residues. The V gene lost 0 bases and the J gene lost 2 bases, with 11 bases spanning the gap. The sequenced sample was cultured PBMCs, obtained from culture after CMV antigen stimulation. The rearrangement joins TRBV4-3 to TRBJ2-1, with D maybe TRBD2 (5 bases). The sequence was obtained from a human donor in good health (CMV status not recorded). Some clones in this sample may be carry-over from other donors' samples. Here the CDR3 DNA reads TGCGCCAGCAGCCAAGATCAACTAGTAGCCTACAATGAGCAGTTCTTC. Residues: CASSQDQLVAYNEQFF.